A single sample gave rise to the 14 T cell receptor beta chains below, sequenced in a study of T cell repertoires in cytomegalovirus infection. One entry per CDR3 protein results from TCRdb running MiXCR on the reads. This table has approximately 180,000 distinct CDR3 sequences, 9.5% appearing once. The specimen was PBMCs. The origin of the receptors is a human donor in good health (CMV status not recorded). Some clones in this sample may be carry-over from other donors' samples.

This clonotype was counted at least ten times. CDR3 nucleotides: TGCGCCAGCAGCAAAACCACAATCTCCGTTTACGAGCAGTACTTC. Translated, it gives CASSKTTISVYEQYF. The chain uses TRBV5-1 and TRBJ2-7; D not resolved. Trimming removed 4 bases at V and 4 bases at J, with 18 bases between. Looked up from germline, CDR1 is SGHRS and CDR2 is YFSETQ. The CDR3 is made up of 15 amino acids.

This clonotype has ten or more counts. The gene calls are TRBV5-6 and TRBJ2-7; 9 nucleotides align to TRBD1. The CDR3 totals 15 residues. The trim removed 0 bases at V and 3 bases at J, leaving 4 bases unmatched. Germline CDR1 and CDR2: SGHDT and YYEEEE. CDR3 sequence: CASSLGTGQGYEQYF. The CDR3 nucleotides are TGTGCCAGCAGCTTGGGTACGGGACAGGGCTACGAGCAGTACTTC.

This clonotype was observed a handful of times. The CDR3 DNA reads as TGTGCCAGCAGTCCTTCGTCCCGGGACAGGGGCACCGGGGAGCTGTTTTTT. Its protein is CASSPSSRDRGTGELFF. V gene TRBV28 combines with J gene TRBJ2-2, with 10 bases fitting TRBD1. Germline trimming cut 5 bases from V and 4 bases from J; bases unmatched to any gene: 10. This CDR3 region has 17 residues. CDR1 is MDHEN, CDR2 SYDVKM, per germline.

This clonotype was seen ten or more times. V usage is TRBV5-4 and J usage is TRBJ1-1; unclear D gene. Germline V CDR1 and CDR2: SGHNT, YYREEE (reference sequence). The CDR3 consists of 13 residues. V lost 0 bases, J lost 5 bases, and 8 bases lay in between. In DNA form, the CDR3 reads TGTGCCAGCAGCTTGGGCGGGGAAACTGAAGCTTTCTTT. Its protein is CASSLGGETEAFF. Combining the CDR3 with reference TRBV5-4 and TRBJ1-1 gives the whole variable domain ETGVTQSPTHLIKTRGQQVTLRCSSQSGHNTVSWYQQALGQGPQFIFQYYREEENGRGNFPPRFSGLQFPNYSSELNVNALELDDSALYLCASSLGGETEAFFGQGTRLTVV.

This clonotype was seen more than once but under ten times. The chain combines TRBV29-1 with TRBJ2-6; no clear D. The germline V gene encodes CDR1 SQVTM and CDR2 ANQGSEA. The V and J ends lost 5 bases and 2 bases respectively, with 13 bases between them. CDR3 length equals 15 residues. DNA for the CDR3: TGCAGCGTTATACCCCCACTCGCTGGGGCCAACGTCCTGACTTTC. It yields the protein CSVIPPLAGANVLTF.

This clonotype was recorded many times. The chain joins TRBV6-5 to TRBJ2-2; no clear D gene. Deletions cut 4 bases from V and 2 bases from J, with 11 bases between. The CDR3 is made up of 15 amino acids. In germline, CDR1 is MNHEY, CDR2 SVGAGI. In DNA form, the CDR3 reads TGTGCCAGCAGTTCCCCCCCTGGAAACACCGGGGAGCTGTTTTTT. It is translated as CASSSPPGNTGELFF.

V usage is TRBV29-1 and J usage is TRBJ1-4; 8 nucleotides align to TRBD1. Germline V gene lookup returns CDR1 SQVTM and CDR2 ANQGSEA. V lost 6 bases to trimming and J lost 7 bases; unmatched junction nucleotides: 19. The CDR3 covers 17 residues. CDR3 protein: CSVPPRRGRGVVEKLFF. CDR3 sequence (DNA): TGCAGCGTCCCCCCCCGCAGGGGGCGTGGGGTTGTTGAAAAACTGTTTTTT.

This clonotype was seen only once. The chain carries TRBV19 and TRBJ1-3, with D possibly being TRBD1 (5 bases). The V gene's germline CDR1 is LNHDA and CDR2 SQIVND (reference sequence). The CDR3 extends over 15 amino acids. The ends were cut back, 6 bases at V and 2 bases at J, with 14 bases in the middle. The DNA of the CDR3 is TGTGCCAGTAGCAGGGCAGTCGCCGCTGGAAACACCATATATTTT. The encoded protein is CASSRAVAAGNTIYF.

This clonotype showed up many times. The chain is built from TRBV27 and TRBJ2-1; possibly TRBD1 or TRBD2 for D (5 bases each). CDR1 MNHEY and CDR2 SMNVEV come from the germline V gene (reference sequence). Trimming stripped 5 bases from V and 10 bases from J, with 24 bases between. The CDR3 runs to 16 residues. Here the CDR3 reads CASSPGTGTGVVEQFF. The CDR3 nucleotides read TGTGCCAGCAGTCCGGGCACCGGGACCGGCGTTGTGGAGCAGTTCTTC.

The table lists this clonotype with many counts. The chain links TRBV7-8 to TRBJ2-7; D is perhaps TRBD2 (6 bases). This CDR3 is 14 amino acids long. Germline V gene lookup returns CDR1 SGHVS and CDR2 FQNEAQ. The V end lost 5 bases, the J end lost 5 bases, and 16 bases lay between the germline ends. The CDR3 here is CASSPWEEEDEQYF. CDR3 sequence (DNA): TGTGCCAGCAGCCCCTGGGAGGAGGAAGACGAGCAGTACTTC.

The V gene is TRBV28, the J gene TRBJ2-7; 8 bases map to TRBD2. This CDR3 contains 15 residues. With V trimmed by 6 bases and J by 8 bases, 15 bases remained unmatched. CDR1 is MDHEN, CDR2 SYDVKM, per germline. CDR3 in DNA: TGTGCCAGCAGAAAGAAGGCGGGGGGAGCCGCTCAGCAGTACTTC. This translates into CASRKKAGGAAQQYF. The variable domain in full, completed from reference TRBV28 and TRBJ2-7, reads DVKVTQSSRYLVKRTGEKVFLECVQDMDHENMFWYRQDPGLGLRLIYFSYDVKMKEKGDIPEGYSVSREKKERFSLILESASTNQTSMYLCASRKKAGGAAQQYFGPGTRLTVT.

The chain recombines TRBV14 with TRBJ2-5; 10 bases are a match to TRBD2. The V gene end was trimmed by 4 bases and the J gene end by 5 bases; junction bases not matched to a gene: 13. The length of the CDR3 is 17 residues. Germline V CDR1 and CDR2: SGHDN, FVKESK. This chain's CDR3 is CASSPGTSVSSWETQYF. The CDR3 DNA sequence: TGTGCCAGCAGCCCCGGGACTAGCGTTTCAAGTTGGGAGACCCAGTACTTC. Full variable domain (remainder filled in from reference TRBV14 and TRBJ2-5): EAGVTQFPSHSVIEKGQTVTLRCDPISGHDNLYWYRRVMGKEIKFLLHFVKESKQDESGMPNNRFLAERTGGTYSTLKVQPAELEDSGVYFCASSPGTSVSSWETQYFGPGTRLLVL.

At least ten counts were recorded for this clonotype. The chain combines TRBV6-1 with TRBJ2-1; possible D gene TRBD2, 6 bases. Trimming left V 5 bases short and J 6 bases short, with 14 bases between. The CDR3 consists of 14 residues. Looked up from germline, CDR1 is MNHNS and CDR2 is SASEGT. The CDR3 sequence: CASSPGTRLNEQFF. DNA for the CDR3: TGTGCCAGCAGTCCCGGGACTCGACTCAATGAGCAGTTCTTC.

This clonotype was detected only a few times. The genes are TRBV12-3 or TRBV12-4 and TRBJ2-7; 12 bases map to TRBD2. V was clipped by 5 bases and J by 4 bases; unmatched bases: 6. CDR3 size: 15 residues. DNA for the CDR3: TGTGCCAGCAGTCCTCAACTAGCGGGAGGATACGAGCAGTACTTC. Its protein product is CASSPQLAGGYEQYF.